Listed below are T cell receptor beta chains from one sample, sequenced in a study of blood T cell repertoires in COVID-19. Assay used: immunoSEQ multiplex PCR; TCRdb lists only in-frame clones, some missing. The sample lists about 85,000 clones, roughly 89% occurring once. Sequencing used peripheral blood. The receptors were sampled from a man aged 55 to 70 with acute or convalescent COVID-19. The CDR3 runs from the conserved cysteine through the conserved F or W. Fields, in order: V gene, D gene, J gene, clone size, CDR3 DNA, CDR3 protein. The D gene is left open where the match is weak. Size values are once, few and many counts, or a class for expanded clones, and some rows have none.

TRBV11-2	.	TRBJ1-6	.	TGTGCCAGCAGCGGGGGGGATAATTCACCCCTCCACTTT	CASSGGDNSPLHF
TRBV3-1/TRBV3-2	.	TRBJ2-5	.	TGTGCCAGCAGCCAAGTCCAGGGGAAGACCCAGTACTTC	CASSQVQGKTQYF
TRBV6-5	TRBD2	TRBJ2-1	.	TGTGCCAGCAGTTACTCGGGACTAGCGGGGAACCGTGAGCAGTTCTTC	CASSYSGLAGNREQFF
TRBV19	TRBD1	TRBJ2-7	few	TGTGCCAGTAGTTCGTACAGGGGGCTCCCCTACGAGCAGTACTTC	CASSSYRGLPYEQYF
TRBV7-2	.	TRBJ1-3	.	TGTGCCAGCAGTTTGGGGCAGGTTCACTCTGGAAACACCATATATTTT	CASSLGQVHSGNTIYF
TRBV24-1	.	TRBJ2-7	.	TGTGCCACCAGTGATTCCCGGGACACCCCCTACGAGCAGTACTTC	CATSDSRDTPYEQYF
TRBV18	.	TRBJ1-1	.	TGTGCCAGCTCACCAAGAGCAGGGCCGAGCACTGAAGCTTTCTTT	CASSPRAGPSTEAFF
TRBV24-1	TRBD1	TRBJ1-5	.	TGTGCCACCAGTGATGGGGACAGGGGATCCAATCAGCCCCAGCATTTT	CATSDGDRGSNQPQHF
TRBV12-5	.	TRBJ1-6	.	TGTGCTAGTGGGCTACAGGGTTCACCCCTCCACTTT	CASGLQGSPLHF
TRBV4-3	.	TRBJ2-1	.	TGCGCCAGCAGCCTCAGAGGACAGGAGCAGTTCTTC	CASSLRGQEQFF
TRBV21-1	.	TRBJ2-1	.	TGTGCCAGCAGCAAAGGGTCTCGGGCTAGCGGGGGGCGGTATGAGCAGTTCTTC	CASSKGSRASGGRYEQFF
TRBV24-1	.	TRBJ1-5	few	TGTGCCACCAGTGACCGGGGAGAACAGCCCCAGCATTTT	CATSDRGEQPQHF
TRBV5-6	TRBD1	TRBJ1-2	.	TGTGCCAGCAGCTTAGGGACAGCCAATATCCGTGGCTACACCTTC	CASSLGTANIRGYTF
TRBV3-1/TRBV3-2	TRBD1	TRBJ1-4	once	TGTGCCAGCAGCCATAACGCCGGGACAGGCTCAAAACTGTTTTTT	CASSHNAGTGSKLFF
TRBV29-1	.	TRBJ1-2	.	TGCAGCGTTGCCGGTGTTGAAGCAACCTCTAACTATGGCTACACCTTC	CSVAGVEATSNYGYTF
TRBV27	.	TRBJ2-1	few	TGTGCCAGCAGTTTATCAGCTAGCTCCTACAATGAGCAGTTCTTC	CASSLSASSYNEQFF
TRBV25-1	.	TRBJ2-5	few	TGTGCCAGCAGTGAGAACAGGGCCCTGGAGACCCAGTACTTC	CASSENRALETQYF
TRBV14	TRBD1	TRBJ2-5	once	TGTGCCAGCAGCCCCCGGGACAGGAACAGTGAGACCCAGTACTTC	CASSPRDRNSETQYF
TRBV19	.	TRBJ2-7	.	TGTGCCAGTAGTGGACAAGCTTACTACGAGCAGTACTTC	CASSGQAYYEQYF
TRBV4-3	TRBD1	TRBJ1-1	.	TGCGCCAGCAGCCAACAAACAGGGGGCAACACTGAAGCTTTCTTT	CASSQQTGGNTEAFF
TRBV5-1	TRBD2	TRBJ2-3	.	TGCGCCAGCAGCGCTAGCGGTGGAACTAGCACAGATACGCAGTATTTT	CASSASGGTSTDTQYF
TRBV25-1	.	TRBJ1-1	.	TGTGCCAGCAGTGAATGGGGCCTCAGGGAAACTGAAGCTTTCTTT	CASSEWGLRETEAFF